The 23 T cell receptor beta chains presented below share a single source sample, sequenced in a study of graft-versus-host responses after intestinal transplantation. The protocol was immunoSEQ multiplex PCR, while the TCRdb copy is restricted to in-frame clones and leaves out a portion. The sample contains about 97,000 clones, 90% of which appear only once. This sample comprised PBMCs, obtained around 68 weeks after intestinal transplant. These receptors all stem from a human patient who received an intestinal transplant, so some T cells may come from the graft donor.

The CDR3 DNA reads as TGTGCCAGTAGTAGGGGAGAAGGACCGGATAATTCACCCCTCCACTTT. Protein product: CASSRGEGPDNSPLHF. This chain links TRBV19 with TRBJ1-6, with D hard to call. Germline assignment: CDR1 LNHDA and CDR2 SQIVND (reference sequence). The CDR3 runs 16 residues. Trimming pared 4 bases from V and 5 bases from J, leaving 15 bases between.

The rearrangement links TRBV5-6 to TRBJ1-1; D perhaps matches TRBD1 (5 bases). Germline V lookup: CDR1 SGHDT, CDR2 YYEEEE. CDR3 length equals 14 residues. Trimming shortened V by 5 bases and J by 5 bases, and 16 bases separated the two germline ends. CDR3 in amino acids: CASSGAQGWTEAFF. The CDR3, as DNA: TGTGCCAGCAGTGGGGCCCAGGGTTGGACTGAAGCTTTCTTT.

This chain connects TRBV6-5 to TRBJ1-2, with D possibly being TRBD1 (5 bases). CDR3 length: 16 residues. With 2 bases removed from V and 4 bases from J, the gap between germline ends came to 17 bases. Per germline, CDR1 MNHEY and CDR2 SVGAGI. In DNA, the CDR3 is TGTGCCAGCAGTTACGCAGGGCAAAGAGCCCGCTATGGCTACACCTTC. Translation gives CASSYAGQRARYGYTF.

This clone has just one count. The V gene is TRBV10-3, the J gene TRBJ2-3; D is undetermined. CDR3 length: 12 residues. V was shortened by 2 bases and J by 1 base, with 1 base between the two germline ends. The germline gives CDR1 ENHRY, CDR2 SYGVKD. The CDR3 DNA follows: TGTGCCATCAGTGAGCGCACAGATACGCAGTATTTT. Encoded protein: CAISERTDTQYF.

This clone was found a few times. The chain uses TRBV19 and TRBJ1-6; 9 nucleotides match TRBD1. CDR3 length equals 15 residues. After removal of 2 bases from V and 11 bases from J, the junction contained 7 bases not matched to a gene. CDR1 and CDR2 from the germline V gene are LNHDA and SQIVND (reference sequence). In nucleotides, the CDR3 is TGTGCCAGTAGTATAAACGGGGACAGGGCTACACCCCTCCACTTT. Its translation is CASSINGDRATPLHF.

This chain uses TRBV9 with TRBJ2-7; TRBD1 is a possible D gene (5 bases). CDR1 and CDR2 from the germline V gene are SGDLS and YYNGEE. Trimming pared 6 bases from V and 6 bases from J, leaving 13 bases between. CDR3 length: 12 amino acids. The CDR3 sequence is CASNIGAGEQYF. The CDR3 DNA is TGTGCCAGCAACATAGGGGCTGGCGAGCAGTACTTC.

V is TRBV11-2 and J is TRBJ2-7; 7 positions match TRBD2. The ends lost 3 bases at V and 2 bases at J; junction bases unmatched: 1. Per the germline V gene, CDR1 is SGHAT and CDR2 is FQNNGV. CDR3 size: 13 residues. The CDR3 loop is CASSFGTTYEQYF. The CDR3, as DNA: TGTGCCAGCAGCTTTGGGACTACCTACGAGCAGTACTTC.

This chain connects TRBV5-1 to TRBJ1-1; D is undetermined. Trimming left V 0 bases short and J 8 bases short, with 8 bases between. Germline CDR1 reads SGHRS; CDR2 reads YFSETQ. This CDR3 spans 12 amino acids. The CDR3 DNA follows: TGCGCCAGCAGCTTGGAGAAATCGGAAGCTTTCTTT. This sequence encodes CASSLEKSEAFF.

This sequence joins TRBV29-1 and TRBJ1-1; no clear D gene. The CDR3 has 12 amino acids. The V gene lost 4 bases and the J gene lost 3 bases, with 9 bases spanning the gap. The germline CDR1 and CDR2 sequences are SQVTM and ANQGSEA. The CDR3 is CSVVPGYTEAFF. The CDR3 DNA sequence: TGCAGCGTTGTGCCGGGGTACACTGAAGCTTTCTTT.

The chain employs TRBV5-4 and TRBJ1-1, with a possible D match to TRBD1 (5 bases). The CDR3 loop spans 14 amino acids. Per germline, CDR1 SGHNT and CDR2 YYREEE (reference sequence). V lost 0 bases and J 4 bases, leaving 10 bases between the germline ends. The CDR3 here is CASSLGGVGTEAFF. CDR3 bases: TGTGCCAGCAGCTTGGGGGGGGTTGGCACTGAAGCTTTCTTT.

CDR3 sequence reads: CASSYSTAGWAYEQYF. The CDR3, as DNA: TGTGCCAGCAGTTACTCGACGGCAGGGTGGGCCTACGAGCAGTACTTC. The chain recombines TRBV6-5 with TRBJ2-5; a weak D match, TRBD1 (5 bases). The DNA end is a closer match to TRBJ2-7, so the J assignment may be wrong. The CDR3 is made up of 16 amino acids. The V gene's germline CDR1 is MNHEY and CDR2 SVGAGI.

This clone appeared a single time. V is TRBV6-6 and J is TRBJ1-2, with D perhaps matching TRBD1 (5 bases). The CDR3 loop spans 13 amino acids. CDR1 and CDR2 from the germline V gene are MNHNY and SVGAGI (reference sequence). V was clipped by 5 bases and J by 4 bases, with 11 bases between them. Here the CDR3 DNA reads TGTGCCAGCAGTCAGGGCGGATTCTATGGCTACACCTTC. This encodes CASSQGGFYGYTF.

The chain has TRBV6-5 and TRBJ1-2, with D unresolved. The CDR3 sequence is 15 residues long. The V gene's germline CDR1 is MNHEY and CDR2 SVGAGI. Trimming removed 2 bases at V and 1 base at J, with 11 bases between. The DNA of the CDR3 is TGTGCCAGCAGTTACCTTGACCGACTTAACTATGGCTACACCTTC. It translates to CASSYLDRLNYGYTF.

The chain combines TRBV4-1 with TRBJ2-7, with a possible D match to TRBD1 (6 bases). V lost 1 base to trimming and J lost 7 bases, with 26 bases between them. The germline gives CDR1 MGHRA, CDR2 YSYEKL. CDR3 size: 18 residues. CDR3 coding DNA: TGCGCCAGCAGCCAAGGAGAAGACGAGGACAGAAACCGGGGAGAGCAGTACTTC. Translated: CASSQGEDEDRNRGEQYF.

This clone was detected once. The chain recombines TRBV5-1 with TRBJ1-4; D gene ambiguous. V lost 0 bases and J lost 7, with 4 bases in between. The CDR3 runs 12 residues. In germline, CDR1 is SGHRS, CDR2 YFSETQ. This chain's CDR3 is CASSLGGEKLFF. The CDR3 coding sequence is TGCGCCAGCAGCTTGGGGGGTGAAAAACTGTTTTTT.

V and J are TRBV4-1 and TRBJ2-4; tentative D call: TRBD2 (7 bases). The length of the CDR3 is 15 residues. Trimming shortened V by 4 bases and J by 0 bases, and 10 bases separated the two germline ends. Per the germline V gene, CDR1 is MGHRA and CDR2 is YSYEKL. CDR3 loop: CASSRGGRAKNIQYF. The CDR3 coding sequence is TGCGCCAGCAGCCGGGGGGGCCGAGCCAAAAACATTCAGTACTTC.

CDR3 sequence (DNA): TGTGCCAGTCTGGGGCAGGGGGCGCGCACCGGGGAGCTGTTTTTT. This gives the protein CASLGQGARTGELFF. This rearrangement joins TRBV2 to TRBJ2-2; TRBD1 aligns across 8 bases. V shed 9 bases and J 4 bases; nucleotides not matched to a gene: 10. CDR3 length: 15 residues. CDR1 SNHLY and CDR2 FYNNEI come from the germline V gene.

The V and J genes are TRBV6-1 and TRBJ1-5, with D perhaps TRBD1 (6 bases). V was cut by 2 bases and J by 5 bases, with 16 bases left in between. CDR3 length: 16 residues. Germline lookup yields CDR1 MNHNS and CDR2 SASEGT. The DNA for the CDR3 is TGTGCCAGCAGTGAATTTGGGGGCTATAGGTATCAGCCCCAGCATTTT. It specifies CASSEFGGYRYQPQHF.

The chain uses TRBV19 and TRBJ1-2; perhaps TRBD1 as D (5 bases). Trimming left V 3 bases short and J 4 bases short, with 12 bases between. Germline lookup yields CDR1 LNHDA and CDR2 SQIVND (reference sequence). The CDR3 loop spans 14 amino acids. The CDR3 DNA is TGTGCCAGTAGTATGCCCTTAGGGGCCTATGGCTACACCTTC. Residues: CASSMPLGAYGYTF. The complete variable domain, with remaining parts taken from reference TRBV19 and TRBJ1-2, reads DGGITQSPKYLFRKEGQNVTLSCEQNLNHDAMYWYRQDPGQGLRLIYYSQIVNDFQKGDIAEGYSVSREKKESFPLTVTSAQKNPTAFYLCASSMPLGAYGYTFGSGTRLTVV.

The CDR3, as DNA: TGTGCCAGCAGTCCGAGGGACAGGGGGCTTTCCAGAGGGTCCTACGAGCAGTACTTC. Amino acids: CASSPRDRGLSRGSYEQYF. J is TRBJ2-7 and V is TRBV27; 12 bases align to TRBD1. V gave up 5 bases and J gave up 1 base; unmatched junction bases: 15. This CDR3 spans 19 amino acids. Germline CDR1 MNHEY, CDR2 SMNVEV (reference sequence).

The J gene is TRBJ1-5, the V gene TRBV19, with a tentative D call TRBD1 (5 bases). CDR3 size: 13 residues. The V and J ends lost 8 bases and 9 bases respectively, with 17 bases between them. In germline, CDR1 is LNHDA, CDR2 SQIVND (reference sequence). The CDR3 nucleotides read TGTGCCAGTGGTGGAGGGACCGATCGGCCCCAGCATTTT. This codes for CASGGGTDRPQHF.

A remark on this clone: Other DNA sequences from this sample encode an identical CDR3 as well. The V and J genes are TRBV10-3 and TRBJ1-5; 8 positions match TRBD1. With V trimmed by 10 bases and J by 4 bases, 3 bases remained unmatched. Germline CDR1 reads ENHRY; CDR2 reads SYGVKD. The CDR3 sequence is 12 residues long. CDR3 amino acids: CATRTGNQPQHF. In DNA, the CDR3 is TGTGCCACCCGGACAGGGAATCAGCCCCAGCATTTT.

CDR3 loop: CSGGRASGLSDTQYF. CDR3 nucleotide sequence: TGCAGCGGAGGCCGGGCTAGCGGGCTGTCAGATACGCAGTATTTT. This rearrangement joins TRBV29-1 to TRBJ2-3, with 8 positions matching TRBD2. Germline V gene sequence: CDR1 SQVTM, CDR2 ANQGSEA. This CDR3 has 15 residues. J lost 4 bases, V lost 7 bases, and 13 bases had no gene match.